A selection of T cell receptor beta chains follows, all from one sample in a study of cytomegalovirus exposure and HLA in healthy donors. Data came from immunoSEQ multiplex PCR; TCRdb stores just in-frame clones and leaves some out. The table has about 140,000 clones, 80% to 85% seen once. Material: PBMCs. These receptor sequences come from a male donor in good health and CMV-seropositive. Both conserved end residues are part of each CDR3. A D gene is named only where the DNA matches it firmly. Not every row has a clone size; where given, it reads once, few, many or a size class.

.,few,TRBV18,TRBJ1-4,TGTGCCAGCTCACCACTAACGGGTACTAATGAAAAACTGTTTTTT,CASSPLTGTNEKLFF
.,.,TRBV9,TRBJ1-4,TGTGCCAGCAGCGCAACAGGGTTTACTAATGAAAAACTGTTTTTT,CASSATGFTNEKLFF
.,.,TRBV27,TRBJ2-7,TGTGCCAGCAGTCCCAGGTTACCTTACGAGCAGTACTTC,CASSPRLPYEQYF
TRBD2,.,TRBV27,TRBJ2-1,TGTGCCAGCAGTTTTTTAGCGGGAGTCTACAATGAGCAGTTCTTC,CASSFLAGVYNEQFF
.,.,TRBV27,TRBJ2-6,TGTGCCAGCAGTTTTGAGGGGGTCTCTGGGGCCAACGTCCTGACTTTC,CASSFEGVSGANVLTF
TRBD2,.,TRBV28,TRBJ2-3,TGTGCCAGCAGTTTTTCGGGACTAGCGGTCACAGATACGCAGTATTTT,CASSFSGLAVTDTQYF
TRBD2,.,TRBV7-8,TRBJ2-7,TGTGCCAGCAGCGAAGCGGGGGGCTCCTACGAGCAGTACTTC,CASSEAGGSYEQYF
TRBD2,few,TRBV19,TRBJ2-2,TGTGCCAGTAGTCCTAGCGGCACCGGGGAGCTGTTTTTT,CASSPSGTGELFF
.,.,TRBV20-1,TRBJ2-7,TGCAGTGCCCTCCTGGCGGGGGAGCAGTACTTC,CSALLAGEQYF
.,.,TRBV2,TRBJ2-3,TGTGCCAGCAGTCCCCCGGATACGCAGTATTTT,CASSPPDTQYF
TRBD1,.,TRBV27,TRBJ1-2,TGTGCCAGCAGACTAACCTACAGGGGCACTAACTATGGCTACACCTTC,CASRLTYRGTNYGYTF
.,.,TRBV9,TRBJ2-1,TGTGCCAGCAGCGTAGGGCCCAGGGCAGGGAACAATGAGCAGTTCTTC,CASSVGPRAGNNEQFF
TRBD1,.,TRBV5-1,TRBJ2-1,TGCGCCAGCAGGCCGGGACAGGGTTACAATGAGCAGTTCTTC,CASRPGQGYNEQFF
TRBD1,.,TRBV5-6,TRBJ1-2,TGTGCCAGCAGCCCCAACCGGGACAGGGATATTAACTATGGCTACACCTTC,CASSPNRDRDINYGYTF
TRBD1,few,TRBV27,TRBJ1-2,TGTGCCAGCAGTTCGCCGGGACAGGGCTATGGCTACACCTTC,CASSSPGQGYGYTF
.,.,TRBV4-1,TRBJ1-5,TGCGCCAGCAGCCCCCTTAATAGCAATCAGCCCCAGCATTTT,CASSPLNSNQPQHF
TRBD2,.,TRBV7-6,TRBJ2-7,TGTGCCAGCAGCCCCGGGACTAGCGGGAGGGCCGGGTACGAGCAGTACTTC,CASSPGTSGRAGYEQYF
.,.,TRBV11-2,TRBJ2-6,TGTGCCAGCAGCTTAGCGAGAGGTGGGGCCAACGTCCTGACTTTC,CASSLARGGANVLTF
TRBD1,once,TRBV18,TRBJ1-2,TGTGCCAGCTCACCTCCCTGGGACAGGTTGCAAGACTACACCTTC,CASSPPWDRLQDYTF
.,.,TRBV6-5,TRBJ2-1,TGTGCCAGCAGTATGCAGGCGAGCTCCTACAATGAGCAGTTCTTC,CASSMQASSYNEQFF
.,once,TRBV6-6,TRBJ1-6,TGTGCCAGCAGACTCCGGGACACCGATAATTCACCCCTCCACTTT,CASRLRDTDNSPLHF
.,.,TRBV5-8,TRBJ2-2,TGTGCCAGCAGCTTGGCCGTCGGGGAGCTGTTTTTT,CASSLAVGELFF
.,.,TRBV29-1,TRBJ2-3,TGCAGCGTTGAGCGGAAGGGGATCAGTAGTACAGATACGCAGTATTTT,CSVERKGISSTDTQYF
TRBD2,.,TRBV29-1,TRBJ2-5,TGCAGCGTGCAGGAGCGGGAGTACGAGACCCAGTACTTC,CSVQEREYETQYF
TRBD2,.,TRBV2,TRBJ2-1,TGTGCCAGCAGTGAAGCGCTCACTAGCGGGGGTAATGAGCAGTTCTTC,CASSEALTSGGNEQFF
.,.,TRBV2,TRBJ2-5,TGTGCCAGCATGTCGTTTGGAGGGTATACGAAGACCCAGTACTTC,CASMSFGGYTKTQYF
TRBD2,.,TRBV28,TRBJ2-5,TGTGCCAGCAATGCGGCCGGACTAGCGGGAGAGACCCAGTACTTC,CASNAAGLAGETQYF
TRBD1,.,TRBV11-2,TRBJ2-5,TGTGCCAGCAGCTTTAGGGACAGGGCGGAGACCCAGTACTTC,CASSFRDRAETQYF
TRBD1,.,TRBV5-5,TRBJ1-2,TGTGCCAGCAGCGCGGGGGACAGGGAGGTCTATGGCTACACCTTC,CASSAGDREVYGYTF
TRBD2,.,TRBV19,TRBJ2-2,TGTGCCAGTAGCCCGGCTAGCGGGGGTACTACCGGGGAGCTGTTTTTT,CASSPASGGTTGELFF
TRBD1,.,TRBV7-2,TRBJ1-4,TGTGCCAGCAGCTTAGCAGGGACAGGGGGGGAAAAACTGTTTTTT,CASSLAGTGGEKLFF
.,.,TRBV4-3,TRBJ1-5,TGCGCCAGCAGCCAAGTCGCCAGGGTATCGGGTCAGCCCCAGCATTTT,CASSQVARVSGQPQHF
.,.,TRBV7-9,TRBJ2-3,TGTGCCAGCAGCTTAGTAACGGGAAGTAGCACAGATACGCAGTATTTT,CASSLVTGSSTDTQYF
.,.,TRBV28,TRBJ1-3,TGTGCCAGCAGAGAAACAGGGTCCGCTGGAAACACCATATATTTT,CASRETGSAGNTIYF
.,.,TRBV23-1,TRBJ2-7,TGCGCCAGCAGTCTCCCCTCCGAGCGGAACCACTACGAGCAGTACTTC,CASSLPSERNHYEQYF
.,.,TRBV2,TRBJ1-4,TGTGCCAGCAAACCCAGGCCGGATGAAAAACTGTTTTTT,CASKPRPDEKLFF
TRBD1,.,TRBV11-2,TRBJ1-5,TGTGCCAGCAGCTTTGCGACAGGGGGTAACCAGCCCCAGCATTTT,CASSFATGGNQPQHF
.,.,TRBV19,TRBJ2-1,TGTGCCAGTAGTATCCTGGGGCCCTTTAGTGAGCAGTTCTTC,CASSILGPFSEQFF
TRBD1,.,TRBV6-5,TRBJ2-7,TGTGCCAGCAGGTACCGGGACAGGGGCCCCCACGAGCAGTACTTC,CASRYRDRGPHEQYF
TRBD1,.,TRBV28,TRBJ2-7,TGTGCCAGCAGTTTACCTGGACAGGTCTCCTACGAGCAGTACTTC,CASSLPGQVSYEQYF
TRBD2,few,TRBV25-1,TRBJ2-3,TGTGCCAGCAGTCCAACACCTAGCGGGATGGGGGCAGATACGCAGTATTTT,CASSPTPSGMGADTQYF
TRBD2,few,TRBV5-4,TRBJ2-7,TGTGCCAGCAGCTCCGGGACTAGGGTCTCGGCGCAGTACTTC,CASSSGTRVSAQYF
TRBD2,once,TRBV18,TRBJ2-7,TGTGCCAGCTCACCGGGACTAGCGGGAGGCGAGCAGTACTTC,CASSPGLAGGEQYF
TRBD1,.,TRBV9,TRBJ2-7,TGTGCCAGCAGCCCCCAGGGGGAATCAACCTACGAGCAGTACTTC,CASSPQGESTYEQYF